Below, 19 T cell receptor beta chains from the same sample are listed, as sequenced in a study of blood T cell repertoires in COVID-19. Method: immunoSEQ multiplex PCR; TCRdb's copy keeps in-frame clones and lacks some. The sample contains 45,000 to 65,000 clones, 90% to 95% of which appear only once. Sample: peripheral blood. These receptors all come from a human donor in a cohort sampled during active COVID-19.

Worth noting for this clone: Mismatch with germline at one junction end may stem from a read error. The chain couples TRBV7-7 to TRBJ2-3; TRBD2 matches at 13 bases. In germline, CDR1 is SSHAT, CDR2 FNYEAQ (reference sequence). The CDR3 consists of 17 residues. The CDR3 nucleotides read TGTGCTAGCAGCTTAGCCCCCACTAGCGGGGGGGCAGATACGCAGTATTTT. Amino acid sequence: CASSLAPTSGGADTQYF.

V usage is TRBV4-1 and J usage is TRBJ2-3; 11 bases are shared with TRBD2. Germline trimming cut 1 base from V and 5 bases from J; bases unmatched to any gene: 5. Germline CDR1 reads MGHRA; CDR2 reads YSYEKL. This CDR3 contains 16 residues. CDR3 sequence (DNA): TGCGCCAGCAGCCAAGGGAATAGCGGGGGGGGAGATACGCAGTATTTT. Its protein product is CASSQGNSGGGDTQYF.

This clone was counted a single time. The rearrangement uses TRBV19 and TRBJ2-7; a weak D match, TRBD1 (6 bases). Trimming removed 6 bases at V and 3 bases at J, with 9 bases between. CDR3 length equals 12 residues. Germline CDR1 reads LNHDA; CDR2 reads SQIVND (reference sequence). The CDR3 sequence is CASRDSVYEQYF. The CDR3 bases are TGTGCCAGTAGGGACAGTGTCTACGAGCAGTACTTC.

V and J are TRBV2 and TRBJ2-3, with 7 positions matching TRBD2. Germline V lookup: CDR1 SNHLY, CDR2 FYNNEI. The V and J ends lost 5 bases and 11 bases, in that order; junction bases with no gene match: 4. The CDR3 consists of 11 residues. The CDR3 loop is CASSLLAMQYF. The DNA for the CDR3 is TGTGCCAGCAGTCTACTAGCGATGCAGTATTTT.

The chain recombines TRBV11-3 with TRBJ2-1, with 12 bases that match TRBD2. Germline CDR1 reads SGHNT; CDR2 reads YENEEA. The CDR3 contains 18 residues. Trimming took 4 bases from V and 9 from J; bases not matched to a gene: 16. For the CDR3, the DNA is TGTGCCAGCAGCTCCTATCCTCAGACTAGCGGGAGAGGGGGTGAGCAGTTCTTC. Protein: CASSSYPQTSGRGGEQFF.

This sequence joins TRBV6-6 and TRBJ2-1; D is undetermined. Trimming stripped 0 bases from V and 9 bases from J, with 9 bases between. The CDR3 consists of 13 residues. Germline V gene lookup returns CDR1 MNHNY and CDR2 SVGAGI (reference sequence). In DNA form, the CDR3 reads TGTGCCAGCAGTTACTCTGGGCGAGTTGAGCAGTTCTTC. This encodes CASSYSGRVEQFF.

The chain employs TRBV6-1 and TRBJ1-5; TRBD1 agrees at 9 bases. The V and J ends lost 4 bases and 4 bases, in that order; junction bases with no gene match: 8. Germline-derived CDR1 and CDR2 are MNHNS and SASEGT. This CDR3 is 16 amino acids long. The CDR3 spells CASSATGTGLNQPQHF. In nucleotides, the CDR3 is TGTGCCAGCAGTGCAACCGGGACAGGGCTAAATCAGCCCCAGCATTTT.

This chain joins TRBV5-6 and TRBJ2-1; TRBD1 aligns across 7 bases. V was clipped by 1 base and J by 0 bases; unmatched bases: 13. This CDR3 is built from 19 residues. Germline loops: CDR1 SGHDT, CDR2 YYEEEE. Here the CDR3 reads CASSLLVWTGPSSYNEQFF. Here the CDR3 DNA reads TGTGCCAGCAGCTTGCTGGTGTGGACAGGACCGAGCTCCTACAATGAGCAGTTCTTC.

Here the CDR3 DNA reads TGTGCCAGCAGTTCCAGCTGGACTGTCATGAACACTGAAGCTTTCTTT. It yields the protein CASSSSWTVMNTEAFF. This chain uses TRBV27 with TRBJ1-1; unclear D gene. There are 16 residues in the CDR3. Trimming removed 4 bases from V and 0 bases from J, with 15 bases in between. The V gene's germline CDR1 is MNHEY and CDR2 SMNVEV (reference sequence).

This chain uses TRBV9 with TRBJ2-1, with 9 bases lining up with TRBD2. Germline loops: CDR1 SGDLS, CDR2 YYNGEE. The trim removed 0 bases at V and 8 bases at J, leaving 9 bases unmatched. The CDR3 covers 16 residues. The CDR3 loop reads CASSVVGGRASDEQFF. The CDR3 DNA reads as TGTGCCAGCAGCGTAGTAGGCGGGAGGGCCAGCGATGAGCAGTTCTTC.

J is TRBJ2-3 and V is TRBV12-3 or TRBV12-4; a possible D gene is TRBD2 (7 bases). The V end was cut by 9 bases, the J end by 7 bases, with 17 bases between. The CDR3 runs 13 residues. The CDR3 protein is CASRGRARYTQYF. The CDR3 DNA sequence: TGTGCCAGTAGGGGGAGGGCTCGATATACGCAGTATTTT.

This chain links TRBV5-1 with TRBJ2-5; 13 bases are shared with TRBD2. The germline V gene has CDR1 SGHRS and CDR2 YFSETQ. The CDR3 is 15 amino acids. Losses at the gene ends were 5 bases for V and 5 bases for J; bases not matched to a gene: 6. This CDR3 reads CASSPGTSGAETQYF. CDR3 sequence (DNA): TGCGCCAGCAGTCCCGGGACTAGCGGGGCGGAGACCCAGTACTTC.

The chain recombines TRBV7-8 with TRBJ2-3, with 14 bases identical to TRBD2. In germline, CDR1 is SGHVS, CDR2 FQNEAQ. CDR3 length: 19 amino acids. The V and J ends lost 4 bases and 2 bases, in that order; junction bases with no gene match: 11. CDR3 in amino acids: CASSSRKTSGGVNTDTQYF. DNA for the CDR3: TGTGCCAGCAGCTCCCGAAAGACTAGCGGGGGGGTTAACACAGATACGCAGTATTTT.

The V call is TRBV18, the J call TRBJ1-2; 7 bases are a match to TRBD1. The V gene end was trimmed by 2 bases and the J gene end by 4 bases; junction bases not matched to a gene: 13. Per germline, CDR1 KGHSH and CDR2 LQKENI. This CDR3 is 17 amino acids long. The DNA of the CDR3 is TGTGCCAGCTCACCAGAAGTGGGGGCAGGGGGTCTCTATGGCTACACCTTC. As protein: CASSPEVGAGGLYGYTF.

The V and J genes are TRBV29-1 and TRBJ2-3, with TRBD1 matching 7 bases. The CDR3 extends over 16 amino acids. With 1 base clipped from V and 0 bases from J, the junction kept 7 bases outside the gene matches. Germline assignment: CDR1 SQVTM and CDR2 ANQGSEA. CDR3 sequence: CSVEGSGTASTDTQYF. For the CDR3, the DNA is TGCAGCGTTGAAGGGTCGGGGACAGCGAGCACAGATACGCAGTATTTT.

This rearrangement joins TRBV3-1 (or the pseudogene TRBV3-2) to TRBJ1-2; 11 nucleotides agree with TRBD1. The CDR3 is 19 residues long. J was trimmed by 2 bases and V by 3 bases; bases with no gene match: 14. The germline gives CDR1 LGHDT, CDR2 YNNKEL (reference sequence). In DNA, the CDR3 is TGTGCCAGCAGCCAGGCTCCCACCGGGACAGGGGGAATCAACTATGGCTACACCTTC. This codes for CASSQAPTGTGGINYGYTF.

This clone was counted a few times. The CDR3 region is CASSLSGTGVIGELFF. In nucleotides, the CDR3 is TGTGCCAGCAGTCTATCCGGGACAGGGGTAATCGGGGAGCTGTTTTTT. The chain joins TRBV25-1 to TRBJ2-2, with 10 nucleotides matching TRBD1. The trim removed 5 bases at V and 7 bases at J, leaving 10 bases unmatched. The CDR3 sequence is 16 residues long. Germline values: CDR1 MGHDK, CDR2 SYGVNS.

The DNA of the CDR3 is TGCGCCAGCAGCCAACCTGGAAGGGGGGGGCCATACAATGAGCAGTTCTTC. It translates to CASSQPGRGGPYNEQFF. V is TRBV4-3 and J is TRBJ2-1, with D possibly being TRBD2 (7 bases). Trimming shortened V by 2 bases and J by 4 bases, and 18 bases separated the two germline ends. Looked up from germline, CDR1 is LGHNA and CDR2 is YSLEER. The CDR3 runs to 17 residues.

The CDR3 loop reads CASSLSGSRTDTQYF. The DNA of the CDR3 is TGTGCCAGCAGTCTTAGCGGGAGCCGGACAGATACGCAGTATTTT. The chain has TRBV7-3 and TRBJ2-3; TRBD2 matches 9 bases. CDR1 is SGHTA and CDR2 is FQGTGA in the germline V gene. The CDR3 length is 15 residues. V lost 6 bases and J lost 3; bases outside the gene matches: 7.